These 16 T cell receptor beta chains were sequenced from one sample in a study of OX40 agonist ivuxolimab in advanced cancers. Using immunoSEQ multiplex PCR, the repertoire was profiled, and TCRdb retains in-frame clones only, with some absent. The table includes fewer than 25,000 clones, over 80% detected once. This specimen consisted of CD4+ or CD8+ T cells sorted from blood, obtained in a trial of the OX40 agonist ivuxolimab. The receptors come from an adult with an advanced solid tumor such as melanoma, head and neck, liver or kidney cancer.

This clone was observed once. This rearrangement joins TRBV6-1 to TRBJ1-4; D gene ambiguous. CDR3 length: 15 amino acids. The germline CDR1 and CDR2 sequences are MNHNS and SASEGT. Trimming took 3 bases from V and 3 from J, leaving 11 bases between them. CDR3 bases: TGTGCCAGCAGTGACGGGCCAGCCCCTAATGAAAAACTGTTTTTT. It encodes CASSDGPAPNEKLFF.

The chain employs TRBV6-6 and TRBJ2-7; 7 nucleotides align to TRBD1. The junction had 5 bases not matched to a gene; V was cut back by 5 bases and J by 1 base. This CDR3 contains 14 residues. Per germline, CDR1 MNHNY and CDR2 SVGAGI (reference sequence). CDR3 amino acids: CASSDRDISYEQYF. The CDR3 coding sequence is TGTGCCAGCAGTGACAGGGACATTTCCTACGAGCAGTACTTC.

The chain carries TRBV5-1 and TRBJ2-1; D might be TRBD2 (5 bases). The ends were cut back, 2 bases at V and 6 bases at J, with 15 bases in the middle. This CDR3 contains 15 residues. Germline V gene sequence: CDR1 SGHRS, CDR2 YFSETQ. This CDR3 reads CASSFGESKANEQFF. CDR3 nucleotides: TGCGCCAGCAGCTTTGGGGAGTCTAAAGCCAATGAGCAGTTCTTC.

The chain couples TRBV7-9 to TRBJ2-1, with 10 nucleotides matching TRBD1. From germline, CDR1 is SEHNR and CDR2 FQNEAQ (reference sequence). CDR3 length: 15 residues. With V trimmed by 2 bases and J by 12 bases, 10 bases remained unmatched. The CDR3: CASSLWRDRGSGQFF. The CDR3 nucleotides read TGTGCCAGCAGCTTATGGCGGGACAGGGGATCGGGGCAGTTCTTC. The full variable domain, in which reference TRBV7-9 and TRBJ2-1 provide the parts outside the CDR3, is DTGVSQNPRHKITKRGQNVTFRCDPISEHNRLYWYRQTLGQGPEFLTYFQNEAQLEKSRLLSDRFSAERPKGSFSTLEIQRTEQGDSAMYLCASSLWRDRGSGQFFGPGTRLTVL.

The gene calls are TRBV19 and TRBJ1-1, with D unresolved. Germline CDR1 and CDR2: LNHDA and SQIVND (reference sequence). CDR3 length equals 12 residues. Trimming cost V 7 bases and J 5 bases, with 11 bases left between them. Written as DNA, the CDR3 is TGTGCCAGTAAAGACCCTGGGACTGAAGCTTTCTTT. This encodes CASKDPGTEAFF.

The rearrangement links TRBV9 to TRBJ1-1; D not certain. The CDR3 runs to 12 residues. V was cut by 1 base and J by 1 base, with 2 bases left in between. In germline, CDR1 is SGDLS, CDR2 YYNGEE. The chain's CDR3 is CASSVQNTEAFF. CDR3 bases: TGTGCCAGCAGCGTACAGAACACTGAAGCTTTCTTT.

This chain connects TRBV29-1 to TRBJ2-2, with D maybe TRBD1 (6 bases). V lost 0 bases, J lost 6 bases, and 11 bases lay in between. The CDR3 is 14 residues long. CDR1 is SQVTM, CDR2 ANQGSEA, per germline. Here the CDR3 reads CSVEDLGAAGELFF. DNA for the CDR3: TGCAGCGTTGAAGATTTGGGGGCAGCCGGGGAGCTGTTTTTT.

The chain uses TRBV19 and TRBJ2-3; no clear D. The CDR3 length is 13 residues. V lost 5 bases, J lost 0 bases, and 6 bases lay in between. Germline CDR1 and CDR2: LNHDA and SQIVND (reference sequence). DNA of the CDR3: TGTGCCAGTAGTCCGACTAGCACAGATACGCAGTATTTT. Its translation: CASSPTSTDTQYF.

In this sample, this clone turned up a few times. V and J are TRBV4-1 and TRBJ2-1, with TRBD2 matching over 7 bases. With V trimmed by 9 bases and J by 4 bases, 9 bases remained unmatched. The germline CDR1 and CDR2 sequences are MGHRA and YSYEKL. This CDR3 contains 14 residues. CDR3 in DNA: TGCGCCAGTACGCTAGCGGCCTCGTACAATGAGCAGTTCTTC. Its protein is CASTLAASYNEQFF.

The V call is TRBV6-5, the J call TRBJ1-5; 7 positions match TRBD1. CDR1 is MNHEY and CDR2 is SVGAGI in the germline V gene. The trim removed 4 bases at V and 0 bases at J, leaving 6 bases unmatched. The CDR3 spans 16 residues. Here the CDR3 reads CASSSGTAYSNQPQHF. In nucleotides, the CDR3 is TGTGCCAGCAGTTCCGGGACAGCGTATAGCAATCAGCCCCAGCATTTT.

CDR3 residues: CASSPRGSYEQYF. The CDR3 DNA sequence: TGTGCCAGCAGCCCTCGGGGCTCCTACGAGCAGTACTTC. V is TRBV7-2 and J is TRBJ2-7; TRBD2 might be the D (5 bases). This CDR3 is 13 amino acids long. The germline V and J ends were trimmed by 5 bases and 0 bases, with 8 bases remaining between them. Germline CDR1 SGHTA, CDR2 FQGNSA.

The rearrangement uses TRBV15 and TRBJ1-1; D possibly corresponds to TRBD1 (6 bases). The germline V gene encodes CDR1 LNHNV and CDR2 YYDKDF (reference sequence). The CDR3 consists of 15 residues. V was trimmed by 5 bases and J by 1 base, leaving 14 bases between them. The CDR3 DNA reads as TGTGCCACCAGCCCAGGCTACAGGGAGAACACTGAAGCTTTCTTT. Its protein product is CATSPGYRENTEAFF. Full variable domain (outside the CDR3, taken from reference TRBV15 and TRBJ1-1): DAMVIQNPRYQVTQFGKPVTLSCSQTLNHNVMYWYQQKSSQAPKLLFHYYDKDFNNEADTPDNFQSRRPNTSFCFLDIRSPGLGDTAMYLCATSPGYRENTEAFFGQGTRLTVV.

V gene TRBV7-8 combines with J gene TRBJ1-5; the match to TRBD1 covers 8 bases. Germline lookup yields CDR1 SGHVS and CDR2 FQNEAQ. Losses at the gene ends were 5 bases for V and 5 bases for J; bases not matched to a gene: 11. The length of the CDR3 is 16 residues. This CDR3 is CASSPRRGQRDQPQHF. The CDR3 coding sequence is TGTGCCAGCAGCCCCCGCAGGGGGCAAAGGGATCAGCCCCAGCATTTT.

The CDR3 reads CASSYPQAEAFF. The CDR3 DNA reads TGTGCCAGCAGTTACCCTCAGGCTGAAGCTTTCTTT. This rearrangement joins TRBV6-5 to TRBJ1-1, with D hard to call. Germline V gives CDR1 MNHEY, CDR2 SVGAGI. The ends were cut back, 2 bases at V and 6 bases at J, with 7 bases in the middle. This CDR3 region has 12 residues.

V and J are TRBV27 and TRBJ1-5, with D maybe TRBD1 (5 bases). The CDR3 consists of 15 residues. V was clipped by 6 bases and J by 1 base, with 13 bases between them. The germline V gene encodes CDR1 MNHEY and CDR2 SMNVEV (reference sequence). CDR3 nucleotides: TGTGCCAGCAGGGAAGGGGTAAACAGCAATCAGCCCCAGCATTTT. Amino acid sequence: CASREGVNSNQPQHF.

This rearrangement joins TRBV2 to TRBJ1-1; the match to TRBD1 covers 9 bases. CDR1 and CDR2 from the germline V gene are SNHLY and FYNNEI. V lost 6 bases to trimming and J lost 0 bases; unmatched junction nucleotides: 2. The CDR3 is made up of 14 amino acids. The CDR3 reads CASRDRGMNTEAFF. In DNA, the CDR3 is TGTGCCAGCAGGGACAGGGGAATGAACACTGAAGCTTTCTTT.